This T cell receptor beta chain is drawn from a study of T cells in women clearing cervical HPV infection. Overall study context: Controls gave blood once infection was undetectable; cases at lesion identification. Case blood was drawn a median around 140 days after lesion detection. HLA type stays a possible confounder, typing being limited.

Assay used: immunoSEQ multiplex PCR; TCRdb lists only in-frame clones, some missing. The clone table shows about 36,000 clones, with the ten largest holding 1.5% to 2%. General study findings and limits: CIN3+ cases had significantly higher TCR repertoire richness than controls, but evenness did not differ.

Germline V gene lookup returns CDR1 SEHNR and CDR2 FQNEAQ (reference sequence). CDR3 length: 15 residues. Notes on this clone: Its antigen remains unidentified. The read ends 3 residues shy of where the CDR3 ends; the end is completed using the germline J gene.

This clonotype was obtained from a woman between 18 and 70 years old with a cervical HPV16 infection that either progressed to CIN3+ or cleared (not recorded which). V usage is TRBV7-9 and J usage is TRBJ2-3; 9 positions agree with TRBD2. Input material: blood buffy coat. The CDR3 bases that were read are TGTGCCAGCAGCTGGCCGGCGGGGGGGCCGAAGACG. It yields the protein CASSWPAGGPKT. The whole CDR3 is CASSWPAGGPKTQYF.